The clone carrying this T cell receptor beta chain was counted at least ten times. Germline CDR1 reads SNHLY; CDR2 reads FYNNEI. The J segment lost 6 bases and the V segment lost 4 bases, leaving 18 bases of the junction unmatched. The CDR3 has 17 amino acids. This sample was included in a study of early T cells in non-severe SARS-CoV-2 infection. One entry per CDR3 protein, called by TCRdb with MiXCR from the 5' RACE reads. This sample has over 45,000 distinct CDR3 sequences, with around 5.6% found just once. The chain employs TRBV2 and TRBJ2-7; TRBD1 matches at 7 bases. Sequenced input: whole blood. This TCR derives from an adult who was a healthcare worker with PCR-confirmed SARS-CoV-2 infection or an uninfected control (not recorded which). The CDR3 DNA reads TGTGCCAGCAGTGGGTTGGGACAGTCTGGCCGGTTTGTCGAGCAGTACTTC. Translation: CASSGLGQSGRFVEQYF.